The sequence of this T cell receptor beta chain was determined in a study of early T cells in non-severe SARS-CoV-2 infection. V dropped 3 bases and J dropped 1 base, with 11 bases sitting between them. The CDR3 has 16 residues. Germline loops: CDR1 KGHDR, CDR2 SFDVKD. This clonotype has a count of ten or more. TCRdb recomputed calls from the 5' RACE reads with MiXCR, one row per CDR3 protein. Of around 37,000 distinct CDR3 sequences in the sample, about 10% were seen once. The V call is TRBV24-1, the J call TRBJ2-2, with D maybe TRBD1 (5 bases). The specimen was whole blood. This TCR derives from an adult who was a healthcare worker with PCR-confirmed SARS-CoV-2 infection or an uninfected control (not recorded which). Here the CDR3 reads CATSDPQDRNTGELFF. In DNA, the CDR3 is TGTGCCACCAGTGATCCCCAAGACAGGAACACCGGGGAGCTGTTTTTT.